Here is one T cell receptor beta chain with its context. The antigen is not known. V was pared by 0 bases and J by 2 bases, with 3 bases of the junction left unmatched. Per germline, CDR1 SGDLS and CDR2 YYNGEE. The CDR3 loop spans 16 amino acids. Treatment reported: oral pan-JAK inhibitor, 5-10 mg twice daily. cDNA serving as the sequencing template came from extracted, reverse transcribed RNA. Assay: immunoSEQ multiplex PCR; the TCRdb copy retains only in-frame clones and omits some. Of a few hundred thousand clones listed, 35% to 40% are singletons. These data belong to a study of CD8+ T cells in alopecia areata. Study-wide results and limits: Researchers report lesional scalp, most notably alopecia totalis/universalis, outstripped normal scalp in clonality. There were many expanded lesional clones persisting in scalp and blood during tofacitinib.

The V call is TRBV9, the J call TRBJ2-7, with 12 bases fitting TRBD2. This specimen consisted of CD4+ T cells sorted from blood, obtained between weeks 30 and 35, from a patient treated with tofacitinib. This sequence was found in a human donor with alopecia areata. The CDR3 sequence: CASSVGLAGGPYEQYF. The DNA of the CDR3 is TGTGCCAGCAGCGTAGGTCTAGCGGGGGGGCCCTACGAGCAGTACTTC.